This T cell receptor beta chain came from a study of cytomegalovirus exposure and HLA in healthy donors. General study results and limits: It was reported that the classifier diagnosed cytomegalovirus status with high specificity and sensitivity in both the original and validation cohorts. In a later analysis, V- and J-gene trimming of beta chains associated with a DCLRE1C missense variant, replicated independently. The authors enumerated over 150 TCR beta chains as linked to cytomegalovirus.

As concerns this clone: Its antigen is unidentified.

V lost 3 bases, J lost 5 bases, and 13 bases lay in between. The CDR3 is 14 residues long. Germline lookup yields CDR1 SGHNT and CDR2 YENEEA. Researchers ran the PCR with 60 Vbeta and 13 Jbeta primers. The repertoire was sequenced with immunoSEQ multiplex PCR; TCRdb's copy has only in-frame clones and lacks some. With under 200,000 clones in the sample, the ten largest clones hold 0.65% to 0.9%. The V and J genes are TRBV11-3 and TRBJ2-5, with D perhaps TRBD1 (6 bases). The sample comprised PBMCs. The sequence was collected from a woman aged 18-30 years in good health and CMV-seropositive. This chain's CDR3 is CASSFESGVETQYF. Here the CDR3 DNA reads TGTGCCAGCAGCTTTGAGTCAGGGGTGGAGACCCAGTACTTC.